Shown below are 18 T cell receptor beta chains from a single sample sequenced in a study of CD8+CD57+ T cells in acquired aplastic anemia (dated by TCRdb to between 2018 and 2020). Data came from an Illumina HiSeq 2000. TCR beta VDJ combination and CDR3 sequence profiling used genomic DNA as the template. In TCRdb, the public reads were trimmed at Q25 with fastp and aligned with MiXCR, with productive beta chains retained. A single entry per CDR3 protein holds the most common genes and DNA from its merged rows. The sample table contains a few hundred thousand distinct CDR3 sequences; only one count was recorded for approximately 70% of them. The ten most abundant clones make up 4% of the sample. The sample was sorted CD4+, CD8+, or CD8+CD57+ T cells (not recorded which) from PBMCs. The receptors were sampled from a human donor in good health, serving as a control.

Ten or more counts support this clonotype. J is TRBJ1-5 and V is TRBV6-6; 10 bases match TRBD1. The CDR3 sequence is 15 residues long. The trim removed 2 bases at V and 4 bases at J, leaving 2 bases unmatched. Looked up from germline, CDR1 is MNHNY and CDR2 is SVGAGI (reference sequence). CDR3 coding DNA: TGTGCCAGCAGTTACCCGGGACAGGGGAATCAGCCCCAGCATTTT. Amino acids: CASSYPGQGNQPQHF.

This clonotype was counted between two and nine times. The CDR3 DNA sequence: TGTGCCAGCAGTGGAAGAGGGTGGAACACCATATATTTT. This codes for CASSGRGWNTIYF. The chain combines TRBV25-1 with TRBJ1-3; D unclear. Germline V gene data show CDR1 as MGHDK and CDR2 as SYGVNS. V lost 4 bases and J 7 bases, leaving 11 bases between the germline ends. The CDR3 is 13 residues long.

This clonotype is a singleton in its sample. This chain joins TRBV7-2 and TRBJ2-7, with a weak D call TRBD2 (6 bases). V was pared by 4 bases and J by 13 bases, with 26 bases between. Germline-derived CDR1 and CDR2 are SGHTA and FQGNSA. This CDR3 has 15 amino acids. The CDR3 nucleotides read TGTGCCAGCAGCTCCCCCGGGCGGGGTTCTCTTAACAATTACTTC. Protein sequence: CASSSPGRGSLNNYF.

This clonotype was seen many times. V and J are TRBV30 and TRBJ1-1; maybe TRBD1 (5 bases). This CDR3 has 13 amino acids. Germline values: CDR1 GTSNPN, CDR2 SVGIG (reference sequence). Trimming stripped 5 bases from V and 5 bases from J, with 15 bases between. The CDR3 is CAWGSGGRTEAFF. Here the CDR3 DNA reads TGTGCCTGGGGAAGTGGGGGGAGGACTGAAGCTTTCTTT.

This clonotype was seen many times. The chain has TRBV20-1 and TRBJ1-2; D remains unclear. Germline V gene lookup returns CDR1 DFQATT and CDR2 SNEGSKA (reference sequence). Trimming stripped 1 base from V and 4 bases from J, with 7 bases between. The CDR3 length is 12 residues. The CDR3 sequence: CSARGSSYGYTF. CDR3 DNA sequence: TGCAGTGCTAGAGGTTCAAGCTATGGCTACACCTTC.

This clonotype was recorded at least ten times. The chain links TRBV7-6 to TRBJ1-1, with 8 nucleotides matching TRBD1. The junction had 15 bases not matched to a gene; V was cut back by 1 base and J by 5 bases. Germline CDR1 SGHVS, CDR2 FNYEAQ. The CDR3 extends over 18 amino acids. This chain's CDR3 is CASSLGSPGQGGRTEAFF. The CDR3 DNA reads TGTGCCAGCAGCTTAGGGTCCCCAGGACAGGGCGGTAGGACTGAAGCTTTCTTT.

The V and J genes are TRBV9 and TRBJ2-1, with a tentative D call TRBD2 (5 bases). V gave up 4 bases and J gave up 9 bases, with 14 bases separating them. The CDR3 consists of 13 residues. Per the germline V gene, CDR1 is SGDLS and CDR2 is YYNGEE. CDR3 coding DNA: TGTGCCAGCAGCCCTTCGGGAAACACTGAGCAGTTCTTC. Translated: CASSPSGNTEQFF.

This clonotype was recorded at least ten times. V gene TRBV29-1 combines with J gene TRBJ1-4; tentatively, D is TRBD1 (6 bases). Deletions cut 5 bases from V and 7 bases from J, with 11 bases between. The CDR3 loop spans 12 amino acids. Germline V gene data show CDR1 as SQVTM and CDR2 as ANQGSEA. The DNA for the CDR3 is TGCAGCGTTAAAACAGGGTCTGAAAAACTGTTTTTT. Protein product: CSVKTGSEKLFF.

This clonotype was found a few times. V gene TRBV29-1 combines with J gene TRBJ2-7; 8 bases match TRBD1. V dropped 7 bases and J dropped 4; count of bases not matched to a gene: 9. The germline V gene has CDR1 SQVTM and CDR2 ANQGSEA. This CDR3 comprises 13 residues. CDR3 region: CSASTGVGYEQYF. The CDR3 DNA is TGCAGCGCTTCGACAGGGGTAGGGTACGAGCAGTACTTC.

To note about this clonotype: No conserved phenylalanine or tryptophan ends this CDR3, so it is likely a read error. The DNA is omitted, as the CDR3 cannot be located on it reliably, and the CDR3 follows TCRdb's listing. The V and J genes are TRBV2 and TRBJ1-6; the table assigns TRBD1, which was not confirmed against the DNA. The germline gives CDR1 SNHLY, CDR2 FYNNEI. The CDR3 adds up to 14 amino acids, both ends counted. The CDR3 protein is CASSVGQYGYTFGS.

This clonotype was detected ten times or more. In DNA, the CDR3 is TGTGCCTGGAGTGGGGGTAGCACGCAGTATTTT. Amino acids: CAWSGGSTQYF. The gene calls are TRBV30 and TRBJ2-3; D ambiguous. The CDR3 sequence is 11 residues long. The germline CDR1 and CDR2 sequences are GTSNPN and SVGIG (reference sequence). The V end lost 1 base, the J end lost 9 bases, and 8 bases lay between the germline ends. Based on the CDR3 plus reference TRBV30 and TRBJ2-3, the full variable domain is SQTIHQWPATLVQPVGSPLSLECTVEGTSNPNLYWYRQAAGRGLQLLFYSVGIGQISSEVPQNLSASRPQDRQFILSSKKLLLSDSGFYLCAWSGGSTQYFGPGTRLTVL.

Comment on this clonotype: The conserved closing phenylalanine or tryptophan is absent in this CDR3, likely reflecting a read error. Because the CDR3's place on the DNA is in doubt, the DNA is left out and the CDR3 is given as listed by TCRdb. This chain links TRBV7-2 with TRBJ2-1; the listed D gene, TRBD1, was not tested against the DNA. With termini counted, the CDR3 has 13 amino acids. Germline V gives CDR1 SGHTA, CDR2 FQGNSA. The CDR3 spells CASSLLWDRNYEQ.

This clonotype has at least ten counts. The chain's CDR3 is CSASHGSEDGYTF. The CDR3 nucleotides are TGCAGTGCTAGCCACGGGTCTGAGGATGGCTACACCTTC. V usage is TRBV20-1 and J usage is TRBJ1-2; no reliable D call. V was trimmed by 3 bases and J by 6 bases, leaving 14 bases between them. The CDR3 totals 13 residues. Germline loops: CDR1 DFQATT, CDR2 SNEGSKA (reference sequence).

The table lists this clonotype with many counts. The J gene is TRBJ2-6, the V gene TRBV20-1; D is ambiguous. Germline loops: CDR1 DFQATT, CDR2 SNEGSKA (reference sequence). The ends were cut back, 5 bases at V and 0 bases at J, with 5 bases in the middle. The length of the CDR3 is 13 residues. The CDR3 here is CSADSSGANVLTF. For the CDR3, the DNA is TGCAGTGCTGACTCCTCTGGGGCCAACGTCCTGACTTTC.

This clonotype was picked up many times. The CDR3 reads CSARQQGAGNTEAFF. The CDR3 DNA sequence: TGCAGTGCTAGACAACAGGGGGCTGGGAACACTGAAGCTTTCTTT. The genes are TRBV20-1 and TRBJ1-1; 9 bases line up with TRBD1. This CDR3 is built from 15 residues. Germline V gene data show CDR1 as DFQATT and CDR2 as SNEGSKA (reference sequence). The V and J ends lost 2 bases and 1 base, in that order; junction bases with no gene match: 5.

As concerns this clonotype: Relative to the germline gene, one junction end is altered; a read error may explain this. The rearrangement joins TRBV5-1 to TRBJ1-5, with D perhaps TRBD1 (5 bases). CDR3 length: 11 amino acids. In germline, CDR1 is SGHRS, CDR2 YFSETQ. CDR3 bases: TGCGCCAGCAGCTTACTGCTAGCGGGGGGTTTT. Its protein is CASSLLLAGGF.

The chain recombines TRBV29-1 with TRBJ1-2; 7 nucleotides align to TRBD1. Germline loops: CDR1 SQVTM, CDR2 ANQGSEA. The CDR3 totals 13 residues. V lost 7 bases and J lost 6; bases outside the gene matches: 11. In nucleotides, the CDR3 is TGCAGCGCAATACAGGGGATTTCCCATGGCTACACCTTC. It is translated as CSAIQGISHGYTF.

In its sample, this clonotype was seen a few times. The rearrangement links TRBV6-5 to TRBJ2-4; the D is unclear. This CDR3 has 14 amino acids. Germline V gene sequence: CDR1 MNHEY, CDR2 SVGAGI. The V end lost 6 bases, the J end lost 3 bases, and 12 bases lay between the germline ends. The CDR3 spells CASRVNSVKNIQYF. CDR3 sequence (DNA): TGTGCCAGCAGGGTGAACAGTGTCAAAAACATTCAGTACTTC.